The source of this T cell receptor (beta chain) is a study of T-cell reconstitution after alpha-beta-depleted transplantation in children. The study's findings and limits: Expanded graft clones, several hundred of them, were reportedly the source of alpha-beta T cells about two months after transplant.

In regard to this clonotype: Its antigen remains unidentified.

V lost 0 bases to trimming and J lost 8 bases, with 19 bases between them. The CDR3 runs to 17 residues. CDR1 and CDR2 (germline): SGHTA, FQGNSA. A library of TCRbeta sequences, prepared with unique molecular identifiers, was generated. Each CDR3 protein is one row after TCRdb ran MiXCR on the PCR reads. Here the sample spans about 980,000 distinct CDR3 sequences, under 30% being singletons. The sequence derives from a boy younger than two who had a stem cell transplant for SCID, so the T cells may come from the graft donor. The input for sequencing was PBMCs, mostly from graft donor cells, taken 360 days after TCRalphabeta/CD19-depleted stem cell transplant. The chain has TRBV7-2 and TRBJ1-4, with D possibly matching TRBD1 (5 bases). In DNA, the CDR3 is TGTGCCAGCAGCTTAGCGCGGCTTGGGGGTGGGCGAGAAAAACTGTTTTTT. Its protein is CASSLARLGGGREKLFF.